The sequence of this T cell receptor beta chain was determined in a study of control samples from healthy donors and cancer patients. Germline CDR1 and CDR2: SGHRS and YFSETQ. The CDR3 has 14 residues. V was pared by 0 bases and J by 5 bases, with 4 bases of the junction left unmatched. This table comes from immunoSEQ multiplex PCR, and its TCRdb copy is limited to in-frame clones, with some not included. The sample lists about 130,000 clones, 85% to 95% seen once, with roughly 0.54% in the top ten. The sample comprised PBMCs. The V call is TRBV5-1, the J call TRBJ2-7; 8 nucleotides align to TRBD1. The clonotype comes from a man at least 80 years old with head and neck cancer. The CDR3 coding sequence is TGCGCCAGCAGCTTGGACGGACAGGGTGACGAGCAGTACTTC. Translated: CASSLDGQGDEQYF.